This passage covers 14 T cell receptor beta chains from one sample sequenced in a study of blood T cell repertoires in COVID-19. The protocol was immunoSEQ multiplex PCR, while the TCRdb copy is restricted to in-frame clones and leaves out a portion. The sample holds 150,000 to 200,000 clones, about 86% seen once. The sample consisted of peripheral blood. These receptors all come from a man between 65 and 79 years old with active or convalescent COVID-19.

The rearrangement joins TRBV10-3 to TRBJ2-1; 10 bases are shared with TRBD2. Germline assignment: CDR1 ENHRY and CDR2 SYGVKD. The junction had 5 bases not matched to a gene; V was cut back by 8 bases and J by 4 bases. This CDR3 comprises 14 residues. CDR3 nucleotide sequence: TGTGCCATCTCCGGGACTAGCGAATACAATGAGCAGTTCTTC. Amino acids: CAISGTSEYNEQFF.

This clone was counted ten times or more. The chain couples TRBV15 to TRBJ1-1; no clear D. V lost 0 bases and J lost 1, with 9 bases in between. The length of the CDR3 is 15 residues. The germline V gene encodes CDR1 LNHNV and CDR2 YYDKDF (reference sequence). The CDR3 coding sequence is TGTGCCACCAGCAGAGATTCTAGAGGGAACACTGAAGCTTTCTTT. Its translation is CATSRDSRGNTEAFF.

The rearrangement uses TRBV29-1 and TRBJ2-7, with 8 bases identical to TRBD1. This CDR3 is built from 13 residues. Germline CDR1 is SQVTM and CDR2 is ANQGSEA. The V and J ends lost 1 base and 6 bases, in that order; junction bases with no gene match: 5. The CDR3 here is CSVEAQGATEQYF. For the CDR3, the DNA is TGCAGCGTTGAAGCCCAGGGGGCTACCGAGCAGTACTTC.

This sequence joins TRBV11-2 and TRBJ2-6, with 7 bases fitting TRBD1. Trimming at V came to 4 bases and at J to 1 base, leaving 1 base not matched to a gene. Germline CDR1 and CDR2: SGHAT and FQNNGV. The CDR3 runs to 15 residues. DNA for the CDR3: TGTGCCAGCAGCTCAGGGGGTTCTGGGGCCAACGTCCTGACTTTC. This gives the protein CASSSGGSGANVLTF.

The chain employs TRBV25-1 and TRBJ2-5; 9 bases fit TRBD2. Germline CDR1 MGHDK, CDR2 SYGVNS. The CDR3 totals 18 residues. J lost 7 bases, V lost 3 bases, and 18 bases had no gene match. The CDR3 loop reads CASSDPPGEAGGSRTQYF. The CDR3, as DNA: TGTGCCAGCAGTGACCCCCCGGGGGAAGCGGGGGGATCTCGGACCCAGTACTTC.

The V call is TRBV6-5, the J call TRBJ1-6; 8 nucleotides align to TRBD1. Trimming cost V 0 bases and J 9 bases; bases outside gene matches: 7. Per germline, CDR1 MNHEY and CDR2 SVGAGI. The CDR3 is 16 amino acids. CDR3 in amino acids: CASSYSDRGGGSPLHF. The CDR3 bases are TGTGCCAGCAGTTACTCAGACAGGGGTGGCGGTTCACCCCTCCACTTT.

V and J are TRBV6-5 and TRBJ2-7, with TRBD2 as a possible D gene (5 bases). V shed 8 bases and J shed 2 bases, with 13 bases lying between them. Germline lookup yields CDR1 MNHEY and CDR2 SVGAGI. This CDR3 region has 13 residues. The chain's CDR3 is CASSERAPYEQYF. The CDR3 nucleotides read TGTGCCAGCTCCGAGAGGGCCCCCTACGAGCAGTACTTC.

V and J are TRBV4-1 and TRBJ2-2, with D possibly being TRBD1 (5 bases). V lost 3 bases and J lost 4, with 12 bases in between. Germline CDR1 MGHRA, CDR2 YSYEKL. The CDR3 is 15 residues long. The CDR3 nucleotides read TGCGCCAGCAGCCAGATGGACATATCCACCGGGGAGCTGTTTTTT. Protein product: CASSQMDISTGELFF.

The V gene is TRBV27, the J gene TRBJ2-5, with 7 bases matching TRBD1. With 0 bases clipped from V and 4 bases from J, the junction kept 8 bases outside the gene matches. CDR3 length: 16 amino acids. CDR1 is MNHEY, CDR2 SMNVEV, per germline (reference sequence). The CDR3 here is CASSLSSWQGVETQYF. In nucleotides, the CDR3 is TGTGCCAGCAGTTTATCGTCTTGGCAGGGGGTAGAGACCCAGTACTTC.

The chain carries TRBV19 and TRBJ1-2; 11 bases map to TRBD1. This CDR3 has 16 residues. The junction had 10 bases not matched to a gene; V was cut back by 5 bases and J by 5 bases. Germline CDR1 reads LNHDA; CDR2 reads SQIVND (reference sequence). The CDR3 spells CASSPTWTGGEYGYTF. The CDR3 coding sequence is TGTGCCAGTAGTCCAACCTGGACAGGGGGCGAATATGGCTACACCTTC.

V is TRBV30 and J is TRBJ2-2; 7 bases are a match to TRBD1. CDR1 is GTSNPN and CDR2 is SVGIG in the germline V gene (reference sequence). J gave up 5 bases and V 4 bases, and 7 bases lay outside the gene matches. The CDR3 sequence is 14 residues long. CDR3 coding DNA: TGTGCCTGGAAGGAGGCAGGGGGTACCGGGGAGCTGTTTTTT. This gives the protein CAWKEAGGTGELFF.

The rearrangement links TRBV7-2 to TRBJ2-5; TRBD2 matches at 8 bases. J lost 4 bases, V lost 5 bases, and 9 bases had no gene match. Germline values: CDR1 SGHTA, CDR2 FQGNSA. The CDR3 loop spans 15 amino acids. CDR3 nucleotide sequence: TGTGCCAGCAGCCCTCCGCCCAGCGGGAGAGAGACCCAGTACTTC. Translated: CASSPPPSGRETQYF.

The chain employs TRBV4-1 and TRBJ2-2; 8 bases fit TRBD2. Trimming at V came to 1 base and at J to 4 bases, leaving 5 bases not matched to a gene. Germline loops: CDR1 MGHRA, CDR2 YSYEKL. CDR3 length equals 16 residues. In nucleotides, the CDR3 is TGCGCCAGCAGCCAAGGCAGCGGGGGACCCACCGGGGAGCTGTTTTTT. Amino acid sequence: CASSQGSGGPTGELFF.

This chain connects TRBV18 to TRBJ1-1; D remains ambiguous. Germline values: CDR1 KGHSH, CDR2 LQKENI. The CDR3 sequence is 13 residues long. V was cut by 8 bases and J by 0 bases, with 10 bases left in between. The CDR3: CASLRDLNTEAFF. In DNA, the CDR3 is TGTGCCAGCCTTCGGGATTTGAACACTGAAGCTTTCTTT.